These T cell receptor beta chains were read from a single sample in a study of PD-1 blockade in classical Hodgkin lymphoma. Sequenced by immunoSEQ multiplex PCR; TCRdb stores in-frame clones only, minus some. In the table there are roughly 140,000 clones, about 78% of which are singletons. The source was peripheral blood mononuclear cells (PBMCs), collected before the second cycle of nivolumab. These receptors were obtained from a human donor with classical Hodgkin lymphoma. The CDR3 runs from the conserved cysteine through the conserved F or W. The D gene is left open where the match is weak. Clone sizes are given selectively: once, few, many, or a class where the clone is expanded.

. | TRBJ1-4 | TRBV15 | TRBD1 | CATSRPTGSSEKLFF | TGTGCCACCAGCAGACCGACAGGGTCCTCAGAAAAACTGTTTTTT
. | TRBJ2-3 | TRBV7-3 | TRBD2 | CASSLRTSGGAGGRTDTQYF | TGTGCCAGCAGCCTCCGGACTAGCGGGGGGGCTGGGGGTAGGACAGATACGCAGTATTTT
. | TRBJ2-5 | TRBV2 | . | CASSELPGAQYF | TGTGCCAGCAGTGAACTTCCAGGGGCCCAGTACTTC
. | TRBJ2-5 | TRBV28 | TRBD2 | CASSRTSASRETQYF | TGTGCCAGCAGTCGGACTAGCGCCTCCCGCGAGACCCAGTACTTC
. | TRBJ1-1 | TRBV6-5 | TRBD1 | CASRGTGGKAEAFF | TGTGCCAGCAGAGGGACAGGGGGCAAGGCTGAAGCTTTCTTT
once | TRBJ2-5 | TRBV5-5 | . | CASSWGYQETQYF | TGTGCCAGCAGCTGGGGGTACCAAGAGACCCAGTACTTC
. | TRBJ1-2 | TRBV25-1 | . | CASSALGGGYTF | TGTGCCAGCAGTGCCTTGGGGGGTGGCTACACCTTC
few | TRBJ2-3 | TRBV5-1 | TRBD2 | CASSLTSGTTDTQYF | TGCGCCAGCAGCTTGACTAGCGGGACGACAGATACGCAGTATTTT
. | TRBJ1-5 | TRBV29-1 | . | CSVEARNNQPQHF | TGCAGCGTTGAAGCGCGGAACAATCAGCCCCAGCATTTT
. | TRBJ2-3 | TRBV7-8 | TRBD2 | CASSSSGRGRDTQYF | TGTGCCAGCAGCTCTAGCGGGAGGGGGCGGGATACGCAGTATTTT
. | TRBJ2-1 | TRBV27 | . | CASSLWQSSYNEQFF | TGTGCCAGCAGTTTATGGCAGAGCTCCTACAATGAGCAGTTCTTC
. | TRBJ1-2 | TRBV7-6 | . | CASSPMLEKRDKRYGYTF | TGTGCCAGCAGCCCCATGCTCGAAAAGAGGGACAAGCGCTATGGCTACACCTTC
. | TRBJ1-3 | TRBV4-1 | . | CASSQETGNTIYF | TGCGCCAGCAGCCAAGAAACCGGAAACACCATATATTTT
. | TRBJ1-6 | TRBV27 | . | CASSLRQYNSPLHF | TGTGCCAGCAGTTTACGACAGTATAATTCACCCCTCCACTTT
. | TRBJ1-2 | TRBV7-9 | TRBD1 | CASSSWDRASFYGYTF | TGTGCCAGCAGCTCGTGGGACAGGGCCAGTTTCTATGGCTACACCTTC
few | TRBJ1-1 | TRBV5-6 | . | CASSLVGTMNTEAFF | TGTGCCAGCAGCTTGGTAGGCACCATGAACACTGAAGCTTTCTTT